One sample yielded the 21 T cell receptor beta chains listed below, sequenced in a study of ipilimumab plus nivolumab after autologous stem cell transplantation. Produced via immunoSEQ multiplex PCR; TCRdb's table is partial and in-frame only. The sample carries over 80,000 clones, around 80% recorded once. The specimen comprised PBMCs, sampled in a trial of ipilimumab plus nivolumab as post-transplant consolidation. The receptors derive from a male donor with diffuse large B-cell lymphoma.

The rearrangement uses TRBV15 and TRBJ1-2; D gene ambiguous. Germline-derived CDR1 and CDR2 are LNHNV and YYDKDF (reference sequence). V lost 0 bases, J lost 4 bases, and 12 bases lay in between. The CDR3 contains 15 residues. For the CDR3, the DNA is TGTGCCACCAGCAGAGAGAAAAGTGGACGCTATGGCTACACCTTC. Encoded protein: CATSREKSGRYGYTF.

V usage is TRBV11-1 and J usage is TRBJ2-1; 7 nucleotides agree with TRBD2. Germline lookup yields CDR1 SGHAT and CDR2 FQDESV (reference sequence). The CDR3 spans 12 residues. Losses at the gene ends were 5 bases for V and 10 bases for J; bases not matched to a gene: 5. This CDR3 is CASSPLGGEQFF. Here the CDR3 DNA reads TGTGCCAGCAGCCCTCTGGGGGGGGAGCAGTTCTTC.

CDR3 sequence reads: CASSPVRGGHNEQFF. The CDR3 nucleotides are TGTGCCAGCAGCCCTGTGCGGGGGGGCCACAATGAGCAGTTCTTC. The chain has TRBV7-8 and TRBJ2-1; TRBD2 matches 9 bases. The CDR3 loop spans 15 amino acids. Per the germline V gene, CDR1 is SGHVS and CDR2 is FQNEAQ. The junction had 7 bases not matched to a gene; V was cut back by 5 bases and J by 5 bases.

This chain links TRBV6-6 with TRBJ1-2; D might be TRBD1 (6 bases). CDR1 and CDR2 from the germline V gene are MNHNY and SVGAGI (reference sequence). V gave up 6 bases and J gave up 10 bases, with 18 bases separating them. The CDR3 runs to 13 residues. The CDR3 reads CASSQGNKRDYTF. CDR3 DNA sequence: TGTGCCAGCAGCCAGGGGAATAAGAGGGACTACACCTTC.

This clone came up a few times. The chain links TRBV20-1 to TRBJ2-1; D uncertain. This CDR3 is built from 10 residues. The V end was cut by 6 bases, the J end by 9 bases, with 9 bases between. Germline CDR1 and CDR2: DFQATT and SNEGSKA (reference sequence). CDR3 DNA: TGCAGTGCCCTCCGGCGTGAGCAGTTCTTC. Its protein product is CSALRREQFF.

This rearrangement joins TRBV6-9 to TRBJ1-5; D is possibly TRBD1 (6 bases). The length of the CDR3 is 15 residues. The V and J ends lost 9 bases and 1 base respectively, with 16 bases between them. The germline CDR1 and CDR2 sequences are MNHGY and SVAAGI. CDR3 in DNA: TGTGCCAGATCGACGACAGGCCTCAGCAATCAGCCCCAGCATTTT. It specifies CARSTTGLSNQPQHF.

V is TRBV7-9 and J is TRBJ2-3; D gene unclear. Trimming left V 3 bases short and J 0 bases short, with 10 bases between. The CDR3 consists of 15 residues. CDR1 is SEHNR and CDR2 is FQNEAQ in the germline V gene (reference sequence). CDR3 DNA sequence: TGTGCCAGCAGCTTGGGCCGGGCTAGCACAGATACGCAGTATTTT. Its translation is CASSLGRASTDTQYF.

V gene TRBV7-2 combines with J gene TRBJ1-2; D not certain. CDR1 SGHTA and CDR2 FQGNSA come from the germline V gene. V dropped 3 bases and J dropped 2 bases, with 7 bases sitting between them. The CDR3 covers 13 residues. CDR3 sequence (DNA): TGTGCCAGCAGCTTCGGGCCGAACTATGGCTACACCTTC. Its translation: CASSFGPNYGYTF.

The rearrangement uses TRBV5-5 and TRBJ2-7; D perhaps matches TRBD2 (6 bases). The V and J ends lost 2 bases and 6 bases respectively, with 18 bases between them. The CDR3 length is 15 residues. Germline-derived CDR1 and CDR2 are SGHKS and YYEKEE (reference sequence). CDR3 in amino acids: CASSFRRLGVSEQYF. DNA for the CDR3: TGTGCCAGCAGCTTTCGACGACTAGGGGTCTCCGAGCAGTACTTC.

Concerning this clone itself: Other nucleotide sequences in the sample specify the same CDR3. The J gene is TRBJ2-5, the V gene TRBV5-1, with D maybe TRBD2 (7 bases). The germline gives CDR1 SGHRS, CDR2 YFSETQ. V was pared by 2 bases and J by 5 bases, with 10 bases between. The CDR3 sequence is 13 residues long. The CDR3 sequence: CASSLGGGETQYF. The CDR3 nucleotides read TGCGCCAGCAGCTTAGGGGGGGGCGAGACCCAGTACTTC.

The chain is built from TRBV5-5 and TRBJ1-5; D remains ambiguous. The length of the CDR3 is 15 residues. Trimming left V 1 base short and J 0 bases short, with 8 bases between. CDR1 and CDR2 from the germline V gene are SGHKS and YYEKEE (reference sequence). In nucleotides, the CDR3 is TGTGCCAGCAGCTTGTACACGAATAGCAATCAGCCCCAGCATTTT. Encoded protein: CASSLYTNSNQPQHF.

J is TRBJ1-6 and V is TRBV5-1, with D possibly matching TRBD1 (5 bases). The CDR3 length is 14 residues. The V end was cut by 5 bases, the J end by 6 bases, with 12 bases between. Germline V gene lookup returns CDR1 SGHRS and CDR2 YFSETQ. The CDR3 reads CASSLSGGNSPLHF. In DNA, the CDR3 is TGCGCCAGCAGTTTATCGGGGGGTAATTCACCCCTCCACTTT.

The chain links TRBV5-1 to TRBJ2-3, with D hard to call. The V end was cut by 4 bases, the J end by 0 bases, with 0 bases between. This CDR3 is 11 amino acids long. Germline CDR1 is SGHRS and CDR2 is YFSETQ. For the CDR3, the DNA is TGCGCCAGCAGCAGCACAGATACGCAGTATTTT. Its protein product is CASSSTDTQYF.

The V and J genes are TRBV7-9 and TRBJ2-3; D is unclear. The germline CDR1 and CDR2 sequences are SEHNR and FQNEAQ (reference sequence). Deletions cut 0 bases from V and 2 bases from J, with 3 bases between. CDR3 size: 13 residues. The CDR3 spells CASSLALTDTQYF. Written as DNA, the CDR3 is TGTGCCAGCAGCTTAGCGCTCACAGATACGCAGTATTTT.

The chain is built from TRBV6-1 and TRBJ1-5; the D is unclear. CDR1 MNHNS and CDR2 SASEGT come from the germline V gene. The CDR3 totals 13 residues. Trimming stripped 2 bases from V and 7 bases from J, with 9 bases between. Written as DNA, the CDR3 is TGTGCCAGCAGTGAATCCGGAGGCCAGCCCCAGCATTTT. Protein sequence: CASSESGGQPQHF.

This clone was counted once. V and J are TRBV2 and TRBJ2-3, with D maybe TRBD1 (6 bases). CDR3 length: 14 residues. Per the germline V gene, CDR1 is SNHLY and CDR2 is FYNNEI. Deletions cut 7 bases from V and 0 bases from J, with 11 bases between. The CDR3 region has the DNA TGTGCCAGCATCGCAGGGGCTAGCACAGATACGCAGTATTTT. Residues: CASIAGASTDTQYF.

The chain has TRBV6-1 and TRBJ1-6; tentatively, D is TRBD1 (6 bases). Germline V gene data show CDR1 as MNHNS and CDR2 as SASEGT. The CDR3 has 13 amino acids. Trimming left V 6 bases short and J 10 bases short, with 13 bases between. DNA for the CDR3: TGTGCCAGCAGCCTCACAGGGAAATCACCCCTCCACTTT. It encodes CASSLTGKSPLHF.

The chain combines TRBV7-9 with TRBJ2-1; D possibly corresponds to TRBD2 (6 bases). Germline V gives CDR1 SEHNR, CDR2 FQNEAQ (reference sequence). The CDR3 length is 17 residues. Trimming cost V 5 bases and J 0 bases, with 17 bases left between them. The CDR3 loop reads CASSPRTILSSYNEQFF. CDR3 coding DNA: TGTGCCAGCAGCCCCAGGACTATCCTTTCCTCCTACAATGAGCAGTTCTTC.

The table lists this clone with a count of one. The rearrangement joins TRBV5-1 to TRBJ2-7; a possible D gene is TRBD1 (6 bases). V dropped 0 bases and J dropped 5 bases, with 9 bases sitting between them. The length of the CDR3 is 13 residues. Germline values: CDR1 SGHRS, CDR2 YFSETQ. CDR3 nucleotides: TGCGCCAGCAGCTTGGCCGGGACAAACGAGCAGTACTTC. It specifies CASSLAGTNEQYF.

CDR3 DNA sequence: TGTGCCAGCAGCCAAGACCCCGGGAGGCCGGAGACCCAGTACTTC. The encoded protein is CASSQDPGRPETQYF. V gene TRBV4-2 combines with J gene TRBJ2-5, with TRBD2 matching 7 bases. The germline gives CDR1 LGHNA, CDR2 YNFKEQ. The length of the CDR3 is 15 residues. V lost 0 bases to trimming and J lost 5 bases; unmatched junction nucleotides: 6.

The rearrangement links TRBV7-9 to TRBJ2-7, with a weak D call TRBD2 (6 bases). CDR1 is SEHNR, CDR2 FQNEAQ, per germline (reference sequence). V lost 3 bases, J lost 4 bases, and 10 bases lay in between. The CDR3 covers 13 residues. CDR3 residues: CASSLDAGYEQYF. CDR3 bases: TGTGCCAGCAGCTTGGATGCGGGGTACGAGCAGTACTTC.